This is a list of T cell receptor beta chains from one sample in a study of blood T cell repertoires in COVID-19. TCRdb's table, derived via immunoSEQ multiplex PCR, lists solely in-frame clones and lacks some. In the table there are about 56,000 clones, roughly 90% of which are singletons. The source material was peripheral blood. Every receptor here comes from a human donor in a cohort sampled during active COVID-19. The conserved cysteine and the conserved F or W are not part of the CDR3 here. Fields, in order: J gene, V gene, CDR3 protein.

j_gene: TRBJ1-2; v_gene: TRBV24-1; CDR3aa: ASAQGSKRGYT
j_gene: TRBJ1-1; v_gene: TRBV2; CDR3aa: ASSGAGQPNTEAF
j_gene: TRBJ1-4; v_gene: TRBV18; CDR3aa: ASSREAAGEKLF
j_gene: TRBJ2-5; v_gene: TRBV6-1; CDR3aa: ASSFVGTGGETQY
j_gene: TRBJ2-5; v_gene: TRBV12-3/TRBV12-4; CDR3aa: ASSLQETQY
j_gene: TRBJ2-2; v_gene: TRBV4-3; CDR3aa: ASSRSPPGTSGATGELF
j_gene: TRBJ1-1; v_gene: TRBV5-4; CDR3aa: ASSFQGRNTEAF
j_gene: TRBJ1-4; v_gene: TRBV7-2; CDR3aa: ASRKGASNEKLF
j_gene: TRBJ2-1; v_gene: TRBV27; CDR3aa: ASSIAGGNYNEQF
j_gene: TRBJ2-1; v_gene: TRBV7-9; CDR3aa: ASSPPETLAGGNGEQF
j_gene: TRBJ1-4; v_gene: TRBV12-3/TRBV12-4; CDR3aa: ASSFGLEKLF
j_gene: TRBJ1-2; v_gene: TRBV10-3; CDR3aa: AINGQGTPYGYT
j_gene: TRBJ2-1; v_gene: TRBV19; CDR3aa: ASSTRMLAGGYNEQF
j_gene: TRBJ2-3; v_gene: TRBV4-1; CDR3aa: AARSVGRGDTQY
j_gene: TRBJ2-5; v_gene: TRBV4-1; CDR3aa: ASSQDYGSGGAGY
j_gene: TRBJ1-2; v_gene: TRBV28; CDR3aa: ASSSGTYGYT
j_gene: TRBJ1-6; v_gene: TRBV6-5; CDR3aa: ASSYSGGSYNSPLH
j_gene: TRBJ2-7; v_gene: TRBV7-2; CDR3aa: ASSVSRQGAYEQY
j_gene: TRBJ1-2; v_gene: TRBV5-6; CDR3aa: ASSLVGGIHAANYGYT
j_gene: TRBJ1-5; v_gene: TRBV9; CDR3aa: ASSAGEGGNQPQH
j_gene: TRBJ1-2; v_gene: TRBV28; CDR3aa: ASSLSLPEGYT
j_gene: TRBJ2-3; v_gene: TRBV7-3; CDR3aa: ASSLGGERDTQY
j_gene: TRBJ1-2; v_gene: TRBV7-8; CDR3aa: ASSLGRQNYGYT
j_gene: TRBJ1-4; v_gene: TRBV2; CDR3aa: ASRRSGATNEKLF
j_gene: TRBJ2-7; v_gene: TRBV9; CDR3aa: ASSPGTGDSLYEQY
j_gene: TRBJ1-2; v_gene: TRBV30; CDR3aa: AWSAGVGGYT
j_gene: TRBJ1-1; v_gene: TRBV18; CDR3aa: ASSPNESRGEAF
j_gene: TRBJ1-5; v_gene: TRBV29-1; CDR3aa: SVEGPGNQGQPQH
j_gene: TRBJ1-4; v_gene: TRBV7-2; CDR3aa: ASSPDRLKGEKLF
j_gene: TRBJ2-3; v_gene: TRBV18; CDR3aa: ASSPLAGGVTDTQY
j_gene: TRBJ1-6; v_gene: TRBV6-6; CDR3aa: ASSRGQGGSNSPLH
j_gene: TRBJ2-3; v_gene: TRBV4-3; CDR3aa: ASRPTDRLVTDTQY
j_gene: TRBJ2-1; v_gene: TRBV30; CDR3aa: AWSATGLGNEQF
j_gene: TRBJ2-7; v_gene: TRBV4-3; CDR3aa: ASSQDRGSEQY
j_gene: TRBJ2-7; v_gene: TRBV6-2/TRBV6-3; CDR3aa: ASSYGGSYEQY
j_gene: TRBJ2-3; v_gene: TRBV7-2; CDR3aa: ASSLNGQMVSDTQY
j_gene: TRBJ2-6; v_gene: TRBV7-9; CDR3aa: ASRLLGQGVSGANVLT
j_gene: TRBJ2-1; v_gene: TRBV7-2; CDR3aa: ASSLDLSEQF
j_gene: TRBJ1-2; v_gene: TRBV2; CDR3aa: ASSEEGAANYGYT
j_gene: TRBJ2-2; v_gene: TRBV3-1/TRBV3-2; CDR3aa: ASNRRRGANTGELF
j_gene: TRBJ1-2; v_gene: TRBV10-2; CDR3aa: ASKSTGGLYGYT
j_gene: TRBJ2-1; v_gene: TRBV29-1; CDR3aa: SVEDLLIGVSGGAEQF
j_gene: TRBJ1-6; v_gene: TRBV7-9; CDR3aa: ASSRGESPLH
j_gene: TRBJ1-5; v_gene: TRBV6-2/TRBV6-3; CDR3aa: ASSYGNRGLEQPQH
j_gene: TRBJ2-3; v_gene: TRBV5-1; CDR3aa: ASSPGLAGGLGTDTQY
j_gene: TRBJ1-6; v_gene: TRBV6-2/TRBV6-3; CDR3aa: ASSYARDGRRNSPLH
j_gene: TRBJ2-2; v_gene: TRBV19; CDR3aa: ASSLTVNTGELF
j_gene: TRBJ1-3; v_gene: TRBV7-9; CDR3aa: ASSLWGDRSPGNTIY
j_gene: TRBJ2-7; v_gene: TRBV11-1; CDR3aa: ASSFAGDSPSGQY
j_gene: TRBJ2-1; v_gene: TRBV7-2; CDR3aa: ASRRGGQVNEQF
j_gene: TRBJ2-5; v_gene: TRBV29-1; CDR3aa: SAQGDRGHGETQY
j_gene: TRBJ2-7; v_gene: TRBV7-2; CDR3aa: ASSFVGGTSYEQY
j_gene: TRBJ2-3; v_gene: TRBV5-6; CDR3aa: ASSWGSYRGTDTQY
j_gene: TRBJ1-6; v_gene: TRBV5-6; CDR3aa: ASSSGGVGVSPLH
j_gene: TRBJ1-2; v_gene: TRBV6-5; CDR3aa: ASSPDRDFGYT
j_gene: TRBJ1-1; v_gene: TRBV20-1; CDR3aa: AGQGDTEAF
j_gene: TRBJ1-1; v_gene: TRBV6-2/TRBV6-3; CDR3aa: ASSSLPRDTGMNTEAF
j_gene: TRBJ1-1; v_gene: TRBV27; CDR3aa: AAGGRDTEAF
j_gene: TRBJ1-1; v_gene: TRBV19; CDR3aa: ASTPDRLNTEAF